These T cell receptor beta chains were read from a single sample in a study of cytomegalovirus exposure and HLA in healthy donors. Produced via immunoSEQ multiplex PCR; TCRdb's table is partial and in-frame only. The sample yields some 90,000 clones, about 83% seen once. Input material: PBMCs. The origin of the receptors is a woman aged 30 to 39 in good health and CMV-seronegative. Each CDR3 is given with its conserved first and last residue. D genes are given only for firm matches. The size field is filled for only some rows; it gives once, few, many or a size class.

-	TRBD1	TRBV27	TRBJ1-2	TGTGCCACCGGAAAACGACAGGGAGTCTATACCTATGGCTACACCTTC	CATGKRQGVYTYGYTF
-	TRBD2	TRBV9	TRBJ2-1	TGTGCCAGCAGCCCTAGGGGAGGGAGAAATGAGCAGTTCTTC	CASSPRGGRNEQFF
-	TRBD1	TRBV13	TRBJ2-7	TGTGCCAGCAGCCCAACCGACAGGGACCGCGAGCAGTACTTC	CASSPTDRDREQYF
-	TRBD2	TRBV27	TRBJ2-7	TGTGCCAGCAGCCCGGGACTAGACTCCTACGAGCAGTACTTC	CASSPGLDSYEQYF
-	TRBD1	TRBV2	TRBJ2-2	TGTGCCAGCAGTCTTCCGGACAGGGCTCCGAACACCGGGGAGCTGTTTTTT	CASSLPDRAPNTGELFF
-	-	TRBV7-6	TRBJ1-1	TGTGCCAGCAGTTCTGCGGGGCTTAGCACTGAAGCTTTCTTT	CASSSAGLSTEAFF
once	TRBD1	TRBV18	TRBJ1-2	TGTGCCAGCTCACCCTTGGACAGGGCGGGGTATGGCTACACCTTC	CASSPLDRAGYGYTF
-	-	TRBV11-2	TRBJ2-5	TGTGCCAGCAGCTTAGGGGGAGGTCGGGAAGAGACCCAGTACTTC	CASSLGGGREETQYF
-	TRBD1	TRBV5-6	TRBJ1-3	TGTGCCAGCAGCTTGTACGGGACAGGGGCAAACACCATATATTTT	CASSLYGTGANTIYF
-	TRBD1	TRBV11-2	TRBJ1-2	TGTGCCAGCAGCTCCTTGACAGGGGGCGTCGAAGGCTACACCTTC	CASSSLTGGVEGYTF
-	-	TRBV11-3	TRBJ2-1	TGTGCCAGCAGCTTAATCAGGGGCGATGAGCAGTTCTTC	CASSLIRGDEQFF
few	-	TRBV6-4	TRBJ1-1	TGTGCCAGCAGTGTGGAGGTTTTCGCTGAAGCTTTCTTT	CASSVEVFAEAFF
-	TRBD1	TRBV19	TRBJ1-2	TGTGCCAGTAGTCCCCCGACAGGGTTTGAAAGCTACACCTTC	CASSPPTGFESYTF
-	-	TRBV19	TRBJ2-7	TGTGCCAGTAGTATAAACCCCGGGGAAGGGCAGTACTTC	CASSINPGEGQYF
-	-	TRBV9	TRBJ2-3	TGTGCCAGCAGCGCCGATGGGACATGGGGGGGACAGGTAGATACGCAGTATTTT	CASSADGTWGGQVDTQYF
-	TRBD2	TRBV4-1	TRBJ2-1	TGCGCCAGCAGCCGGCGGGCGGGAGGCGATGAGCAGTTCTTC	CASSRRAGGDEQFF
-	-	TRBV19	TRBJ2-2	TGTGCCAGTAGTAACGGACTATTAACCGGGGAGCTGTTTTTT	CASSNGLLTGELFF
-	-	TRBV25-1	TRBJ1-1	TGTGCCAGCAGTGAAAATGGGGGGTTTGGAGCTTTCTTT	CASSENGGFGAFF
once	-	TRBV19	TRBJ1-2	TGTGCCAGTAGTCCCCCGAGAGGGCGAGATGGCTACACCTTC	CASSPPRGRDGYTF
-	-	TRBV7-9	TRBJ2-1	TGTGCCAGCAGCTTAGAAGGGCACGGCGGGAATGAGCAGTTCTTC	CASSLEGHGGNEQFF
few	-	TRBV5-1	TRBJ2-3	TGCGCCAGCAGCCCACTACAGGGAACGTCTAGCACAGATACGCAGTATTTT	CASSPLQGTSSTDTQYF
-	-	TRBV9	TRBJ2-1	TGTGCCAGCAGCGTAGAAGGTTCGCCTAGCCCCTACTACAATGAGCAGTTCTTC	CASSVEGSPSPYYNEQFF